Following are 21 T cell receptor beta chains from one sample sequenced in a study of regulatory T cells in long-lasting Graves disease. In building TCR beta libraries, iRepertoire HTBI primers were used together with Arm-PCR of CDR3 regions. TCRdb reprocessed the multiplex PCR reads with MiXCR, giving one entry per CDR3 protein. The sample consists of approximately 470,000 distinct CDR3 sequences, about 17% of them appearing once. Indicated time point: newly diagnosed GD, antithyroid drugs for less than 3 months. Extracted PBMC RNA gave rise to the TCR library. The data also belong to a second study, concerning T cells in Graves' hyperthyroidism and ophthalmopathy.

The input for sequencing was peripheral blood mononuclear cells (PBMCs), taken at new diagnosis, from a patient treated with antithyroid drugs. These receptor sequences come from a man aged 40-55 years with Graves disease.

This rearrangement joins TRBV7-3 to TRBJ2-1, with 14 bases that match TRBD2. Trimming cost V 3 bases and J 9 bases; bases outside gene matches: 4. Germline V gene sequence: CDR1 SGHTA, CDR2 FQGTGA. There are 15 residues in the CDR3. In nucleotides, the CDR3 is TGTGCCAGCAGCTTGGGACTAGCGGGAGTCGGTGAGCAGTTCTTC. As protein: CASSLGLAGVGEQFF.

This clonotype has more than one count but fewer than ten. This sequence may be a read error, since a much larger clone differs from it by one base. V usage is TRBV24-1 and J usage is TRBJ1-5; D uncertain. The germline V gene has CDR1 KGHDR and CDR2 SFDVKD. The CDR3 is made up of 17 amino acids. V was clipped by 5 bases and J by 4 bases, with 20 bases between them. DNA for the CDR3: TGTGCCACCAGTGGTGGCAGTTTGGGTAGTGGTAATCAGCCCCAGCATTTT. Protein sequence: CATSGGSLGSGNQPQHF.

There are many counts of this clonotype. J is TRBJ2-5 and V is TRBV5-1; TRBD2 might be the D (6 bases). Trimming pared 3 bases from V and 5 bases from J, leaving 17 bases between. In germline, CDR1 is SGHRS, CDR2 YFSETQ. The CDR3 contains 15 residues. In DNA form, the CDR3 reads TGCGCCAGCAGCTGGACCGTGGGGGGTCAGGAGACCCAGTACTTC. Amino acid sequence: CASSWTVGGQETQYF.

V gene TRBV7-3 combines with J gene TRBJ2-3; tentative D call: TRBD2 (6 bases). The CDR3 runs 17 residues. Germline CDR1 is SGHTA and CDR2 is FQGTGA. Trimming removed 1 base from V and 4 bases from J, with 18 bases in between. CDR3 protein: CASSLSPPEGGSDTQYF. The CDR3 region has the DNA TGTGCCAGCAGCTTAAGTCCCCCGGAGGGTGGGTCAGATACGCAGTATTTT.

In this sample, this clonotype turned up many times. V usage is TRBV27 and J usage is TRBJ1-5, with 8 nucleotides matching TRBD1. Trimming removed 6 bases from V and 7 bases from J; junction bases left unmatched: 8. CDR3 length equals 14 residues. CDR1 is MNHEY, CDR2 SMNVEV, per germline (reference sequence). The CDR3 here is CASRIDRGSQPQHF. The CDR3 nucleotides are TGTGCCAGCAGGATTGACAGGGGATCCCAGCCCCAGCATTTT.

This clonotype was recorded many times. V usage is TRBV28 and J usage is TRBJ2-3; D may be TRBD2 (5 bases). Trimming cost V 3 bases and J 7 bases, with 14 bases left between them. The CDR3 runs 14 residues. Germline V gene data show CDR1 as MDHEN and CDR2 as SYDVKM. As DNA, the CDR3 is TGTGCCAGCAGTTTCAGCGGTGCACAGAATACGCAGTATTTT. This encodes CASSFSGAQNTQYF.

J is TRBJ2-3 and V is TRBV5-6; the D is unclear. The V gene lost 1 base and the J gene lost 4 bases, with 10 bases spanning the gap. The germline V gene has CDR1 SGHDT and CDR2 YYEEEE. The CDR3 spans 14 residues. CDR3 loop: CASSLPYLADTQYF. CDR3 bases: TGTGCCAGCAGCTTGCCGTATCTGGCAGATACGCAGTATTTT.

This clonotype was found many times. This chain links TRBV28 with TRBJ1-2, with no clear D. V was cut by 7 bases and J by 0 bases, with 9 bases left in between. The CDR3 sequence is 13 residues long. Germline V gives CDR1 MDHEN, CDR2 SYDVKM. The CDR3, as DNA: TGTGCCAGCAATGATGGAGCTAACTATGGCTACACCTTC. It is translated as CASNDGANYGYTF.

The sample holds many counts of this clonotype. The rearrangement uses TRBV11-2 and TRBJ1-1; perhaps TRBD1 as D (5 bases). Trimming took 0 bases from V and 1 from J, leaving 12 bases between them. Looked up from germline, CDR1 is SGHAT and CDR2 is FQNNGV. CDR3 size: 16 residues. This chain's CDR3 is CASSLEWGRSNTEAFF. In DNA, the CDR3 is TGTGCCAGCAGCTTAGAATGGGGCAGATCGAACACTGAAGCTTTCTTT.

This clonotype is a singleton in its sample. The CDR3 protein is CASTISGSGYNEQFF. The CDR3 DNA reads as TGCGCCAGCACCATTAGCGGGAGCGGGTACAATGAGCAGTTCTTC. This chain joins TRBV5-1 and TRBJ2-1, with 9 bases lining up with TRBD2. After removal of 6 bases from V and 4 bases from J, the junction contained 8 bases not matched to a gene. The CDR3 length is 15 residues. Looked up from germline, CDR1 is SGHRS and CDR2 is YFSETQ.

This clonotype was seen at least ten times. The chain carries TRBV6-1 and TRBJ2-6; D unclear. Germline CDR1 is MNHNS and CDR2 is SASEGT. The length of the CDR3 is 15 residues. V was clipped by 7 bases and J by 0 bases, with 10 bases between them. DNA for the CDR3: TGTGCCAGCACCCGGGTGAGCTCTGGGGCCAACGTCCTGACTTTC. The encoded protein is CASTRVSSGANVLTF.

The sample holds a few counts of this clonotype. The rearrangement joins TRBV28 to TRBJ1-3; D unresolved. V lost 6 bases, J lost 1 base, and 10 bases lay in between. This CDR3 has 14 residues. Germline V gene lookup returns CDR1 MDHEN and CDR2 SYDVKM. CDR3: CASSPILSGNTIYF. In nucleotides, the CDR3 is TGTGCCAGCAGCCCTATACTATCTGGAAACACCATATATTTT.

The genes are TRBV7-9 and TRBJ2-5, with D tentatively TRBD1 (5 bases). CDR3 length: 14 residues. V was pared by 5 bases and J by 3 bases, with 13 bases between. Germline CDR1 is SEHNR and CDR2 is FQNEAQ (reference sequence). The CDR3 protein is CASSLNVREETQYF. The CDR3 region has the DNA TGTGCCAGCAGCCTGAACGTCAGGGAAGAGACCCAGTACTTC.

This clonotype was seen repeatedly, ten times or more. The chain is built from TRBV6-2 or TRBV6-3 and TRBJ2-1, with 7 positions matching TRBD2. Per germline, CDR1 MNHEY and CDR2 SVGEGT. J lost 7 bases, V lost 8 bases, and 8 bases had no gene match. The CDR3 runs to 13 residues. The CDR3 DNA reads TGTGCCAGCTTCGCTAGCGGAGGGAATGAGCAGTTCTTC. This sequence encodes CASFASGGNEQFF.

This clonotype was recorded many times. The chain employs TRBV28 and TRBJ1-1, with TRBD1 as a possible D gene (5 bases). V lost 5 bases, J lost 1 base, and 14 bases lay in between. The CDR3 has 15 amino acids. Germline V gene lookup returns CDR1 MDHEN and CDR2 SYDVKM. Written as DNA, the CDR3 is TGTGCCAGCAGTCCACCGGGACGCGGGAACACTGAAGCTTTCTTT. As protein: CASSPPGRGNTEAFF.

The J gene is TRBJ2-2, the V gene TRBV12-3 or TRBV12-4; 13 nucleotides match TRBD2. J gave up 4 bases and V 5 bases, and 10 bases lay outside the gene matches. This CDR3 contains 18 residues. CDR3 residues: CASSMGLAGPWGTGELFF. In DNA form, the CDR3 reads TGTGCCAGCAGTATGGGACTAGCGGGACCATGGGGCACCGGGGAGCTGTTTTTT.

The gene calls are TRBV14 and TRBJ1-2; D gene ambiguous. The CDR3 length is 14 residues. Trimming removed 1 base from V and 5 bases from J, with 11 bases in between. Germline V gene sequence: CDR1 SGHDN, CDR2 FVKESK. CDR3 sequence reads: CASSQVSAGYGYTF. For the CDR3, the DNA is TGTGCCAGCAGCCAAGTGAGCGCCGGATATGGCTACACCTTC.

This chain connects TRBV28 to TRBJ1-5; 9 nucleotides match TRBD1. V shed 7 bases and J 7 bases; nucleotides not matched to a gene: 8. The CDR3 consists of 14 residues. Germline V gene lookup returns CDR1 MDHEN and CDR2 SYDVKM. CDR3 in DNA: TGTGCCAGCATATGGGGACAGGGACAGCAGCCCCAGCATTTT. Amino acids: CASIWGQGQQPQHF.

A note on this clonotype: A clone one base away is much larger, so this may be a read error. The chain recombines TRBV30 with TRBJ2-7; D uncertain. Deletions cut 2 bases from V and 4 bases from J, with 15 bases between. The CDR3 has 14 amino acids. Germline V lookup: CDR1 GTSNPN, CDR2 SVGIG (reference sequence). The chain's CDR3 is CAWSRRGVCYEQYF. The CDR3 DNA sequence: TGTGCCTGGAGTCGGCGTGGGGTATGTTACGAGCAGTACTTC.

The chain links TRBV28 to TRBJ2-2, with a weak D call TRBD2 (6 bases). Trimming removed 5 bases at V and 3 bases at J, with 10 bases between. The CDR3 sequence is 14 residues long. CDR1 MDHEN and CDR2 SYDVKM come from the germline V gene. The chain's CDR3 is CASSAGSHTGELFF. Written as DNA, the CDR3 is TGTGCCAGCAGTGCCGGGAGCCACACCGGGGAGCTGTTTTTT.

The table lists this clonotype with many counts. This chain links TRBV12-3 or TRBV12-4 with TRBJ1-2, with D tentatively TRBD1 (5 bases). This CDR3 region has 13 residues. V was cut by 5 bases and J by 5 bases, with 12 bases left in between. The CDR3 region is CASSPTGGYGYTF. The CDR3 DNA follows: TGTGCCAGCAGTCCCACCGGGGGGTATGGCTACACCTTC.